This T cell receptor beta chain was profiled in a study of OX40 agonist ivuxolimab in advanced cancers. Study overall: Ivuxolimab, an agonist antibody against OX40 (CD134), was given to patients. Participants, 82.7% male, averaged about 59 years of age, ranging from roughly 23 to 80. Of the patients, three showed partial responses, one with hepatocellular carcinoma and two with cutaneous melanoma.

Study-level findings and limits: There were, on average, more expanded clones in CD8+ T cells than in CD4+.

About this clone: The antigen is undetermined.

Trimming took 0 bases from V and 0 from J, leaving 10 bases between them. The germline CDR1 and CDR2 sequences are SGDLS and YYNGEE. This CDR3 has 15 amino acids. TCRdb keeps only in-frame clones here, not all; method: immunoSEQ multiplex PCR. Of around 56,000 clones listed, around nine tenths are singletons. The chain combines TRBV9 with TRBJ2-7; weak D call: TRBD1 (6 bases). The source is an adult with an advanced solid tumor such as melanoma, head and neck, liver or kidney cancer. Sequences were derived from CD4+ or CD8+ T cells sorted from blood, sampled in a trial of the OX40 agonist ivuxolimab. CDR3 residues: CASSVAQGPSYEQYF. The CDR3 nucleotides are TGTGCCAGCAGCGTAGCCCAGGGGCCCTCCTACGAGCAGTACTTC.